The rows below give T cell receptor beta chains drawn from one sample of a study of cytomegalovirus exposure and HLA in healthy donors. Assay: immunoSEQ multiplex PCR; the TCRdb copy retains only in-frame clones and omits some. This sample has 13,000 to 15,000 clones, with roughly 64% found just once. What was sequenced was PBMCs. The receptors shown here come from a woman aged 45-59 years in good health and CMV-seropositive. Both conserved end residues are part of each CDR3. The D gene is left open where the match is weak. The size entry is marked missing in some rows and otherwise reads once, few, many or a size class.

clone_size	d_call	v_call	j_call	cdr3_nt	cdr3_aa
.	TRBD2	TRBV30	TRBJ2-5	TGTGCCTGGACTAGGGGACTAAAGGAGACCCAGTACTTC	CAWTRGLKETQYF
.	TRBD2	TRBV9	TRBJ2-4	TGTGCCAGCAGCGTAGTGGCTAGCGGGCCTCAGTACTTC	CASSVVASGPQYF
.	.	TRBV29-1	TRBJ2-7	TGCAGCGCCGGGGGATCATCGTACGAGCAGTACTTC	CSAGGSSYEQYF
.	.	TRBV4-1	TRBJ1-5	TGCGCCAGCAGTCTCGGGGACTTAAGCGGACAGCCCCAGCATTTT	CASSLGDLSGQPQHF
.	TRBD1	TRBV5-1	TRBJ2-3	TGCGCCAGCAGCTTGGTAGGGGGCGTTGATACGCAGTATTTT	CASSLVGGVDTQYF
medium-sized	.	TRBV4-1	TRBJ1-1	TGCGCCAGCAGCCAAGTCCTACGGGGGGCCAACACTGAAGCTTTCTTT	CASSQVLRGANTEAFF
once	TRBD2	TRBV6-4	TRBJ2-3	TGTGCCAGCAGTCGACTAGCGGGAGACACAGATACGCAGTATTTT	CASSRLAGDTDTQYF
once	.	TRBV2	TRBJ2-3	TGTGCCAGCGGCTCGAATGGGGGCGGTAGCACAGATACGCAGTATTTT	CASGSNGGGSTDTQYF
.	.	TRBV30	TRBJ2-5	TGTGCCTGGAGTCTCGGGACCCAGTACTTC	CAWSLGTQYF
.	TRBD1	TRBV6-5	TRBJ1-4	TGTGCCAGCAGTGAACAGGGGTTTAACATGTTTTTT	CASSEQGFNMFF
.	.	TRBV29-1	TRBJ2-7	TGCAGCGTTCAGAAAGAGGCGTACGAGCAGTACTTC	CSVQKEAYEQYF
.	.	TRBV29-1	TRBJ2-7	TGCAGCGTTGTTCACAGGGGAGGCGAGCAGTACTTC	CSVVHRGGEQYF
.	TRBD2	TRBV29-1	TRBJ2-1	TGCAGCGTTGCCGTAGCGGGAGTCACCTACAATGAGCAGTTCTTC	CSVAVAGVTYNEQFF
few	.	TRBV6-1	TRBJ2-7	TGTGCCAGCAGTGAAACGGACAGATCCTACGAGCAGTACTTC	CASSETDRSYEQYF
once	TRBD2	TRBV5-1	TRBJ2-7	TGCGCCAGCAGCCCGACTAGCGAGAGCGAGCAGTACTTC	CASSPTSESEQYF
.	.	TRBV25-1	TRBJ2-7	TGTGCCAGCAGTGATAGCCGGGACTTATACGAGCAGTACTTC	CASSDSRDLYEQYF
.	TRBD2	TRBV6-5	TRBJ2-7	TGTGCCAGCAGCCCGGGACTAGTCGACGAGCAGTACTTC	CASSPGLVDEQYF
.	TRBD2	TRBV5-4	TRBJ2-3	TGTGCCAGCAGCTCAGGACTAGCGGGAGGGTCAGATACGCAGTATTTT	CASSSGLAGGSDTQYF
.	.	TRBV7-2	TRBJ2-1	TGTGCCAGCAGCTCGGAGGGCGGTTTCGAGCAGTTCTTC	CASSSEGGFEQFF
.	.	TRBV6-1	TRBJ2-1	TGTGCCAGCAGTGAGCTAGCCTTGGGTAATGAGCAGTTCTTC	CASSELALGNEQFF
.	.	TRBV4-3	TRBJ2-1	TGCGCCAGCAGCGGCGGTTACAATGAGCAGTTCTTC	CASSGGYNEQFF
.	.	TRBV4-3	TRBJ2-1	TGCGCCAGCAGCCAAGATGACGCGGGGCTATACAATGAGCAGTTCTTC	CASSQDDAGLYNEQFF
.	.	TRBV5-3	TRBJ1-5	TGTGCCAGAAGCGCATGGACGGTCCCGGGGCAGCCCCAGCATTTT	CARSAWTVPGQPQHF
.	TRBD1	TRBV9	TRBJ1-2	TGTGCCAGCAGCCCGCACAGGGGTGGCTACACCTTC	CASSPHRGGYTF
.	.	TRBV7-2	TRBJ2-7	TGTGCCAGCAGCAAGGAGTTGGCCTACGAGCAGTACTTC	CASSKELAYEQYF
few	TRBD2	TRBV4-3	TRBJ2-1	TGCGCCAGCAGCCAAGATAGCGGGAGGTTCTACAATGAGCAGTTCTTC	CASSQDSGRFYNEQFF
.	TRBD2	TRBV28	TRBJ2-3	TGTGCCAGCAGCCAGACTAGCGGGTTAGCAGATACGCAGTATTTT	CASSQTSGLADTQYF
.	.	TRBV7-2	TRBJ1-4	TGTGCCAGCAGCCGCGTCGGTGAGATAAATGAAAAACTGTTTTTT	CASSRVGEINEKLFF
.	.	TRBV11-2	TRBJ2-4	TGTGCCAGCAGCCCCCTAGCCAAAAACATTCAGTACTTC	CASSPLAKNIQYF
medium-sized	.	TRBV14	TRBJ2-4	TGTGCCAGCAGCCCCAAGGGAGTTTTAAAGTACTTC	CASSPKGVLKYF
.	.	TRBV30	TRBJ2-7	TGTGCCTGTAACTTTGCCCACGAGCAGTACTTC	CACNFAHEQYF
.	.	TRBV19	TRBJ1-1	TGTGCCAGCGAGGTCGGGACTGAAGCTTTCTTT	CASEVGTEAFF
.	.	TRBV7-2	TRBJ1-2	TGTGCCAGCAGCTTAGCCGGCAGGTCCCTATACTATGGCTACACCTTC	CASSLAGRSLYYGYTF
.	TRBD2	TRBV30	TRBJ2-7	TGTGCTACAGGACTAGACGAGAAGTACTTC	CATGLDEKYF
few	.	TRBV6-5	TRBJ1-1	TGTGCCAGCAGTTACGCTTCCGGAGACACTGAAGCTTTCTTT	CASSYASGDTEAFF